A selection of T cell receptor beta chains follows, all from one sample in a study of shared clonotypes between healthy human individuals. Profiling relied on immunoSEQ multiplex PCR, and the TCRdb table lists in-frame clones only, not all of them. Among millions of clones listed, 90% to 95% were seen once. The sequenced material came from naive CD4+ T cells sorted from blood. These receptors were collected from a man younger than 30 in good health. CDR3s include the opening cysteine and the closing phenylalanine or tryptophan. D genes are given only for firm matches. Not all rows give a size; the values are once, few, many and, for expanded clones, a class.

d_call: TRBD1
j_call: TRBJ2-5
v_call: TRBV2
clone_size: .
cdr3_aa: CASREGAQETQYF
cdr3_nt: TGTGCCAGCAGAGAGGGGGCACAGGAGACCCAGTACTTC

d_call: .
j_call: TRBJ1-2
v_call: TRBV11-2
clone_size: .
cdr3_aa: CASSPYNYGYTF
cdr3_nt: TGTGCCAGCAGCCCGTATAACTATGGCTACACCTTC

d_call: .
j_call: TRBJ2-2
v_call: TRBV30
clone_size: once
cdr3_aa: CAWSVILHTGELFF
cdr3_nt: TGTGCCTGGAGTGTGATATTGCACACCGGGGAGCTGTTTTTT

d_call: TRBD1
j_call: TRBJ2-1
v_call: TRBV29-1
clone_size: .
cdr3_aa: CSVESGGEQFF
cdr3_nt: TGCAGCGTTGAATCAGGGGGCGAGCAGTTCTTC

d_call: .
j_call: TRBJ1-3
v_call: TRBV6-5
clone_size: .
cdr3_aa: CASTPTTGNTIYF
cdr3_nt: TGTGCCAGCACCCCTACGACTGGAAACACCATATATTTT

d_call: .
j_call: TRBJ2-1
v_call: TRBV7-2
clone_size: few
cdr3_aa: CASSFVQGYGRGYNEQFF
cdr3_nt: TGTGCCAGCAGCTTCGTACAGGGCTACGGGAGAGGGTACAATGAGCAGTTCTTC

d_call: TRBD1
j_call: TRBJ2-5
v_call: TRBV5-1
clone_size: .
cdr3_aa: CASSGDSRQETQYF
cdr3_nt: TGCGCCAGCAGCGGGGACAGTCGACAAGAGACCCAGTACTTC

d_call: TRBD1
j_call: TRBJ1-4
v_call: TRBV7-9
clone_size: .
cdr3_aa: CASSPGTGGFNNEKLFF
cdr3_nt: TGTGCCAGCAGTCCTGGGACAGGGGGCTTTAATAATGAAAAACTGTTTTTT

d_call: .
j_call: TRBJ1-2
v_call: TRBV19
clone_size: once
cdr3_aa: CASSIRQRAGGYTF
cdr3_nt: TGTGCCAGTAGTATAAGGCAGAGAGCGGGCGGCTACACCTTC

d_call: TRBD2
j_call: TRBJ2-7
v_call: TRBV7-2
clone_size: .
cdr3_aa: CASSPSTSGRPGRFYEQYF
cdr3_nt: TGTGCCAGCAGCCCATCGACTAGCGGGAGGCCCGGGCGTTTTTACGAGCAGTACTTC

d_call: .
j_call: TRBJ2-3
v_call: TRBV2
clone_size: .
cdr3_aa: CASSRQGSTDTQYF
cdr3_nt: TGTGCCAGCAGTAGGCAGGGGAGCACAGATACGCAGTATTTT

d_call: TRBD1
j_call: TRBJ1-2
v_call: TRBV10-1
clone_size: .
cdr3_aa: CASSPSRDRDGYTF
cdr3_nt: TGCGCCAGCAGCCCCTCCCGGGACAGGGATGGCTACACCTTC

d_call: .
j_call: TRBJ2-1
v_call: TRBV28
clone_size: .
cdr3_aa: CASSFMGVAYNEQFF
cdr3_nt: TGTGCCAGCAGTTTTATGGGGGTGGCCTACAATGAGCAGTTCTTC

d_call: .
j_call: TRBJ1-3
v_call: TRBV11-2
clone_size: .
cdr3_aa: CASSLSAGNTIYF
cdr3_nt: TGTGCCAGCAGCTTGAGCGCTGGAAACACCATATATTTT

d_call: TRBD2
j_call: TRBJ2-1
v_call: TRBV5-1
clone_size: once
cdr3_aa: CASSLGASGSNEQFF
cdr3_nt: TGCGCCAGCAGCTTGGGCGCTAGCGGGAGCAATGAGCAGTTCTTC

d_call: .
j_call: TRBJ1-5
v_call: TRBV18
clone_size: .
cdr3_aa: CASYYRDSNQPQHF
cdr3_nt: TGTGCCAGCTACTACAGGGATAGCAATCAGCCCCAGCATTTT

d_call: TRBD1
j_call: TRBJ2-2
v_call: TRBV2
clone_size: .
cdr3_aa: CASKPSGTGQIGELFF
cdr3_nt: TGTGCCAGCAAGCCCTCCGGGACAGGGCAAATCGGGGAGCTGTTTTTT

d_call: TRBD2
j_call: TRBJ2-1
v_call: TRBV2
clone_size: .
cdr3_aa: CASRGTSRGEQFF
cdr3_nt: TGTGCCAGCAGGGGGACTAGTCGGGGTGAGCAGTTCTTC

d_call: TRBD1
j_call: TRBJ1-2
v_call: TRBV30
clone_size: .
cdr3_aa: CAWNRQGAGYGYTF
cdr3_nt: TGTGCCTGGAACAGACAGGGGGCGGGGTATGGCTACACCTTC

d_call: .
j_call: TRBJ2-3
v_call: TRBV7-3
clone_size: once
cdr3_aa: CASSLGGLGPRTDTQYF
cdr3_nt: TGTGCCAGCAGCTTAGGGGGTCTGGGCCCTCGCACAGATACGCAGTATTTT

d_call: TRBD1
j_call: TRBJ2-2
v_call: TRBV10-3
clone_size: .
cdr3_aa: CAIKGQGGTGELFF
cdr3_nt: TGTGCCATCAAGGGACAGGGAGGCACCGGGGAGCTGTTTTTT

d_call: TRBD1
j_call: TRBJ1-4
v_call: TRBV28
clone_size: .
cdr3_aa: CASSTGTATNEKLFF
cdr3_nt: TGTGCCAGCAGTACCGGGACAGCAACTAATGAAAAACTGTTTTTT

d_call: .
j_call: TRBJ1-6
v_call: TRBV30
clone_size: many
cdr3_aa: CAWSQQGDSPLHF
cdr3_nt: TGTGCCTGGAGTCAGCAGGGAGATTCACCCCTCCACTTT

d_call: .
j_call: TRBJ1-1
v_call: TRBV18
clone_size: .
cdr3_aa: CASSPSLELNTEAFF
cdr3_nt: TGTGCCAGCTCGCCTTCCTTGGAGTTGAACACTGAAGCTTTCTTT

d_call: .
j_call: TRBJ2-1
v_call: TRBV7-2
clone_size: .
cdr3_aa: CASSLDPPHNEQFF
cdr3_nt: TGTGCCAGCAGCTTAGATCCACCCCACAATGAGCAGTTCTTC

d_call: .
j_call: TRBJ1-4
v_call: TRBV5-4
clone_size: .
cdr3_aa: CASSLGGINEKLFF
cdr3_nt: TGTGCCAGCAGCTTGGGGGGGATTAATGAAAAACTGTTTTTT

d_call: TRBD1
j_call: TRBJ1-4
v_call: TRBV29-1
clone_size: .
cdr3_aa: CSVDGTGSEKLFF
cdr3_nt: TGCAGCGTTGATGGGACAGGTAGTGAAAAACTGTTTTTT

d_call: .
j_call: TRBJ2-3
v_call: TRBV5-6
clone_size: .
cdr3_aa: CASSTITTDTQYF
cdr3_nt: TGTGCCAGCAGCACCATCACCACAGATACGCAGTATTTT

d_call: .
j_call: TRBJ1-3
v_call: TRBV6-1
clone_size: once
cdr3_aa: CASSRTRVGGNTIYF
cdr3_nt: TGTGCCAGCAGTCGAACCCGGGTTGGCGGAAACACCATATATTTT

d_call: .
j_call: TRBJ1-2
v_call: TRBV6-5
clone_size: .
cdr3_aa: CASSYSAGPGYTF
cdr3_nt: TGTGCCAGCAGTTACTCTGCGGGTCCTGGCTACACCTTC

d_call: .
j_call: TRBJ1-5
v_call: TRBV6-5
clone_size: .
cdr3_aa: CASRRGTKQGQPQHF
cdr3_nt: TGTGCCAGCAGGCGGGGAACTAAACAGGGTCAGCCCCAGCATTTT

d_call: TRBD2
j_call: TRBJ2-1
v_call: TRBV5-1
clone_size: .
cdr3_aa: CASSRTSGINEQFF
cdr3_nt: TGCGCCAGCAGCAGGACTAGCGGGATTAATGAGCAGTTCTTC

d_call: .
j_call: TRBJ1-1
v_call: TRBV27
clone_size: .
cdr3_aa: CASSSHEANTEAFF
cdr3_nt: TGTGCCAGCAGTTCCCACGAAGCCAACACTGAAGCTTTCTTT

d_call: TRBD1
j_call: TRBJ2-5
v_call: TRBV30
clone_size: once
cdr3_aa: CAWSGTGRETQYF
cdr3_nt: TGTGCCTGGAGTGGGACAGGACGAGAGACCCAGTACTTC

d_call: .
j_call: TRBJ2-1
v_call: TRBV18
clone_size: .
cdr3_aa: CASSPGDDNEQFF
cdr3_nt: TGTGCCAGCTCACCGGGCGACGACAATGAGCAGTTCTTC